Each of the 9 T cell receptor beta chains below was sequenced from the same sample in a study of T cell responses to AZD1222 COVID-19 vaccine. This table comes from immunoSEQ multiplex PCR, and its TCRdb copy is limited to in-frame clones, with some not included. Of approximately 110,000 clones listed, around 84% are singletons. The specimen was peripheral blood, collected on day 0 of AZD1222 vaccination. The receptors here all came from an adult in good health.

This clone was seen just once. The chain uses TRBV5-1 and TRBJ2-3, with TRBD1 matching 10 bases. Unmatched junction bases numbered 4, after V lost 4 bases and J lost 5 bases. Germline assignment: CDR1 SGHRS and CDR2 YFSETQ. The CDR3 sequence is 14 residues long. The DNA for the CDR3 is TGCGCCAGCAGCCCGGACAGGGGGGAAGATACGCAGTATTTT. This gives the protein CASSPDRGEDTQYF.

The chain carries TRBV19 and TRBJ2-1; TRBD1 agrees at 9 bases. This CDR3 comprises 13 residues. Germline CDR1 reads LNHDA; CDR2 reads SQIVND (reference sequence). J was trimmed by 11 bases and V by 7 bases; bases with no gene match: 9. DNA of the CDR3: TGTGCCAGTACCCTCCGGGACAGGGAAAAGCAGTTCTTC. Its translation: CASTLRDREKQFF.

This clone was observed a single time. In DNA form, the CDR3 reads TGCGCCAGCAGCTCGCTGGACAGGGACGAAGCTTTCTTT. This gives the protein CASSSLDRDEAFF. The rearrangement joins TRBV5-1 to TRBJ1-1, with 8 nucleotides matching TRBD1. The ends lost 3 bases at V and 8 bases at J; junction bases unmatched: 6. Germline loops: CDR1 SGHRS, CDR2 YFSETQ. This CDR3 has 13 amino acids.

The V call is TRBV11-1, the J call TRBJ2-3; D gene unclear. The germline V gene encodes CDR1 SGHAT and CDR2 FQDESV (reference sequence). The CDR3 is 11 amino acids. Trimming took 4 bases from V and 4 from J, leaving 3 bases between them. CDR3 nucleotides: TGTGCCAGCAGCTCCGCAGATACGCAGTATTTT. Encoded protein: CASSSADTQYF.

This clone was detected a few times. The DNA for the CDR3 is TGTGCCAGCAGTTACTCGGGACAGGCCTCTGGAAACACCATATATTTT. Translating it yields CASSYSGQASGNTIYF. The chain combines TRBV6-5 with TRBJ1-3; 8 bases are a match to TRBD1. The CDR3 consists of 16 residues. V lost 0 bases and J lost 0; bases outside the gene matches: 1. Germline V gene sequence: CDR1 MNHEY, CDR2 SVGAGI.

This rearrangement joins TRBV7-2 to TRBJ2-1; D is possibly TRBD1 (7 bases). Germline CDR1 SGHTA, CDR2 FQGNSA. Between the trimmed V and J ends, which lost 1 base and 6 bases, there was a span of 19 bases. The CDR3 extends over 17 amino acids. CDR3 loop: CASSLEGGPWGANEQFF. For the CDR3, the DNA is TGTGCCAGCAGCTTAGAAGGGGGCCCATGGGGGGCCAATGAGCAGTTCTTC.

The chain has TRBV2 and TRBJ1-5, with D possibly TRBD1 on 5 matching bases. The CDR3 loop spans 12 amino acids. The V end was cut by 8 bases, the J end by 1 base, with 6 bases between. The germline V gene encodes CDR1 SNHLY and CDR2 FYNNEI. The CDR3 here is CASQGSNQPQHF. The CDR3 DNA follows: TGTGCCAGCCAGGGCAGCAATCAGCCCCAGCATTTT.

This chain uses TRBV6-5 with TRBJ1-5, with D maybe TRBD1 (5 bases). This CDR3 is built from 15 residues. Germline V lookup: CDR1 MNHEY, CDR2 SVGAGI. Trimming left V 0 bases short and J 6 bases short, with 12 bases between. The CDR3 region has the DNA TGTGCCAGCAGTTACTCAGGGGACGTAGGTCAGCCCCAGCATTTT. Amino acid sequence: CASSYSGDVGQPQHF.

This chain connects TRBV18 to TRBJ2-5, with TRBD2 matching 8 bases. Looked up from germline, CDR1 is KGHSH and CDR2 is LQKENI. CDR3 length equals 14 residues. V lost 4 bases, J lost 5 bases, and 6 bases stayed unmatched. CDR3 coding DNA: TGTGCCAGCTCACTGGGACTAGTGATTGAGACCCAGTACTTC. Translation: CASSLGLVIETQYF.